These 22 T cell receptor beta chains were all obtained from the same sample, sequenced in a study of type 1 regulatory T cells. No antigen has been assigned to these receptors. TCRdb called the reads again in MiXCR, with one record for every CDR3 protein. The repertoire consists of 60,000 to 70,000 distinct CDR3 sequences, with roughly 50% occurring once and the leading ten covering more than 2%. The material sequenced was cultured non-Tr1 T cells, either the whole culture or a sorted T cell fraction (not recorded which). The source of these receptors is a human donor in good health.

This clonotype has only a few counts. The V and J genes are TRBV12-3 or TRBV12-4 and TRBJ2-3, with D maybe TRBD2 (5 bases). CDR3 length: 15 amino acids. V gave up 3 bases and J gave up 2 bases, with 12 bases separating them. The chain's CDR3 is CASSFIRDNTDTQYF. The CDR3, as DNA: TGTGCCAGCAGTTTTATTCGGGATAACACAGATACGCAGTATTTT.

The chain recombines TRBV28 with TRBJ2-7, with D perhaps assigned TRBD1 or TRBD2 (5 bases each). The ends were cut back, 4 bases at V and 2 bases at J, with 18 bases in the middle. The CDR3 spans 16 residues. Germline-derived CDR1 and CDR2 are MDHEN and SYDVKM. DNA for the CDR3: TGTGCCAGCAGTTCCCCATGGACGGGGCCCACCTACGAGCAGTACTTC. Its protein is CASSSPWTGPTYEQYF. Variable domain in full (rest from reference TRBV28 and TRBJ2-7): DVKVTQSSRYLVKRTGEKVFLECVQDMDHENMFWYRQDPGLGLRLIYFSYDVKMKEKGDIPEGYSVSREKKERFSLILESASTNQTSMYLCASSSPWTGPTYEQYFGPGTRLTVT.

A remark on this clonotype: A read error may explain this, as a much larger clone is one base away. V usage is TRBV20-1 and J usage is TRBJ2-2; a possible D gene is TRBD2 (5 bases). Germline V CDR1 and CDR2: DFQATT, SNEGSKA (reference sequence). This CDR3 is built from 15 residues. CDR3 in DNA: TGCGGTGTTTCACGGGGTCATCCACAAGTCGGGGAGCTGTTTTTT. The encoded protein is CGVSRGHPQVGELFF.

The chain combines TRBV2 with TRBJ2-1; D is possibly TRBD2 (5 bases). The ends were cut back, 2 bases at V and 0 bases at J, with 8 bases in the middle. This CDR3 comprises 15 residues. From germline, CDR1 is SNHLY and CDR2 FYNNEI. The CDR3 sequence: CASSEFTSSYNEQFF. The CDR3 DNA reads as TGTGCCAGCAGTGAATTTACTAGCTCCTACAATGAGCAGTTCTTC.

This chain links TRBV7-2 with TRBJ1-2; perhaps TRBD1 as D (5 bases). Deletions cut 4 bases from V and 5 bases from J, with 11 bases between. Germline lookup yields CDR1 SGHTA and CDR2 FQGNSA. The CDR3 is 13 amino acids. The CDR3 loop reads CASSSPGPYGYTF. Here the CDR3 DNA reads TGTGCCAGCAGCTCACCGGGACCTTATGGCTACACCTTC.

The V gene is TRBV5-4, the J gene TRBJ2-2, with 12 bases aligning to TRBD2. This CDR3 has 15 residues. V dropped 3 bases and J dropped 6; count of bases not matched to a gene: 3. Germline V lookup: CDR1 SGHNT, CDR2 YYREEE (reference sequence). The DNA of the CDR3 is TGTGCCAGCAGCTCAGGACTAGCGGGGTCCGGGGAGCTGTTTTTT. Protein: CASSSGLAGSGELFF.

The rearrangement uses TRBV7-2 and TRBJ2-1, with D uncertain. Germline-derived CDR1 and CDR2 are SGHTA and FQGNSA. V was trimmed by 6 bases and J by 5 bases, leaving 14 bases between them. This CDR3 region has 14 residues. The CDR3: CASRTSVADNEQFF. CDR3 DNA sequence: TGTGCCAGCAGGACCTCTGTAGCCGACAATGAGCAGTTCTTC.

The chain uses TRBV4-1 and TRBJ2-2, with D perhaps given as TRBD1 or TRBD2 (5 bases each). V was shortened by 3 bases and J by 3 bases, with 17 bases between the two germline ends. The CDR3 runs to 17 residues. Looked up from germline, CDR1 is MGHRA and CDR2 is YSYEKL. Here the CDR3 DNA reads TGCGCCAGCAGCCACAGACCGGGACCTGAGGACACCGGGGAGCTGTTTTTT. It encodes CASSHRPGPEDTGELFF.

V usage is TRBV10-1 and J usage is TRBJ2-5; 7 bases agree with TRBD1. Trimming removed 2 bases from V and 4 bases from J; junction bases left unmatched: 4. The CDR3 loop spans 14 amino acids. CDR1 and CDR2 from the germline V gene are WNHNN and SYGVQD (reference sequence). The chain's CDR3 is CASSEGRQGETQYF. DNA for the CDR3: TGCGCCAGCAGTGAGGGCCGACAGGGAGAGACCCAGTACTTC.

This clonotype was counted a few times. This chain joins TRBV7-2 and TRBJ2-7; D is ambiguous. There are 13 residues in the CDR3. V was shortened by 2 bases and J by 6 bases, with 11 bases between the two germline ends. The germline gives CDR1 SGHTA, CDR2 FQGNSA. The CDR3: CASSLSTLGEQYF. The CDR3 DNA reads as TGTGCCAGCAGCTTATCCACTTTGGGCGAGCAGTACTTC.

This sequence joins TRBV29-1 and TRBJ2-1; 7 bases agree with TRBD1. Per the germline V gene, CDR1 is SQVTM and CDR2 is ANQGSEA. The CDR3 loop spans 16 amino acids. Germline trimming cut 7 bases from V and 0 bases from J; bases unmatched to any gene: 12. The CDR3 spells CSAMGATGSSYNEQFF. CDR3 nucleotide sequence: TGCAGCGCCATGGGGGCGACAGGGAGCTCCTACAATGAGCAGTTCTTC.

Note on this clonotype: The final CDR3 position lacks the conserved phenylalanine or tryptophan, pointing to a likely read error. The chain joins TRBV5-1 to TRBJ1-6; D may be TRBD1 (5 bases). Germline V gene lookup returns CDR1 SGHRS and CDR2 YFSETQ. V was clipped by 3 bases and J by 6 bases, with 10 bases between them. CDR3 length: 14 amino acids. CDR3 protein: CASSSGTTNSPLHI. CDR3 coding DNA: TGCGCCAGCAGCTCGGGGACCACTAATTCACCCCTCCACATT.

The gene calls are TRBV29-1 and TRBJ2-1; 7 bases match TRBD1. V gave up 4 bases and J gave up 9 bases; unmatched junction bases: 12. Per germline, CDR1 SQVTM and CDR2 ANQGSEA. This CDR3 has 14 amino acids. CDR3 residues: CSVVPGTAMGEQFF. CDR3 DNA sequence: TGCAGCGTTGTCCCCGGGACAGCCATGGGTGAGCAGTTCTTC.

The table lists this clonotype with many counts. J is TRBJ2-3 and V is TRBV9; 9 bases are a match to TRBD2. CDR1 is SGDLS, CDR2 YYNGEE, per germline. Losses at the gene ends were 7 bases for V and 4 bases for J; bases not matched to a gene: 4. This CDR3 is 13 amino acids long. The CDR3 sequence: CASGGLAADTQYF. As DNA, the CDR3 is TGTGCCAGCGGGGGACTAGCCGCAGATACGCAGTATTTT.

The chain couples TRBV20-1 to TRBJ1-4, with D possibly being TRBD1 (6 bases). V was pared by 6 bases and J by 4 bases, with 27 bases between. Germline V CDR1 and CDR2: DFQATT, SNEGSKA (reference sequence). This CDR3 spans 18 amino acids. The CDR3 loop is CSALDYLSGGYGNEKLFF. The CDR3 DNA follows: TGCAGTGCCCTGGATTATCTGTCGGGGGGCTATGGTAATGAAAAACTGTTTTTT.

This clonotype was detected a few times. The chain combines TRBV12-3 or TRBV12-4 with TRBJ1-1, with D possibly being TRBD1 (6 bases). The CDR3 has 14 amino acids. V lost 3 bases to trimming and J lost 4 bases, with 12 bases between them. DNA for the CDR3: TGTGCCAGCAGTTTCTCCAGGGGCGTCACTGAAGCTTTCTTT. Translated, it gives CASSFSRGVTEAFF.

The sample holds a few counts of this clonotype. This chain joins TRBV12-3 or TRBV12-4 and TRBJ1-1; 7 nucleotides align to TRBD1. This CDR3 contains 15 residues. The junction had 8 bases not matched to a gene; V was cut back by 5 bases and J by 2 bases. The CDR3 DNA reads as TGTGCCAGCAGTCCCCAAACAGGGGCTAACACTGAAGCTTTCTTT. Its protein is CASSPQTGANTEAFF.

J is TRBJ2-7 and V is TRBV20-1; 9 bases map to TRBD2. V trimming: 0 bases; J trimming: 4 bases; junction bases outside the gene matches: 7. The germline CDR1 and CDR2 sequences are DFQATT and SNEGSKA (reference sequence). The CDR3 runs 15 residues. CDR3 in amino acids: CSARDPSGGQYEQYF. CDR3 nucleotide sequence: TGCAGTGCTAGAGATCCAAGCGGGGGGCAATACGAGCAGTACTTC.

J is TRBJ2-1 and V is TRBV24-1; unclear D gene. Trimming cost V 1 base and J 0 bases, with 9 bases left between them. The CDR3 has 16 amino acids. In germline, CDR1 is KGHDR, CDR2 SFDVKD. CDR3 sequence (DNA): TGTGCCACCAGTGATTTCGGCAGGAGCTCCTACAATGAGCAGTTCTTC. It encodes CATSDFGRSSYNEQFF.

V gene TRBV5-1 combines with J gene TRBJ1-2, with TRBD1 as a possible D gene (6 bases). Germline V lookup: CDR1 SGHRS, CDR2 YFSETQ. The length of the CDR3 is 14 residues. Trimming cost V 3 bases and J 2 bases, with 11 bases left between them. In nucleotides, the CDR3 is TGCGCCAGCAGCTCACAGGGTAGGAACTATGGCTACACCTTC. This encodes CASSSQGRNYGYTF. Based on the CDR3 plus reference TRBV5-1 and TRBJ1-2, the full variable domain is KAGVTQTPRYLIKTRGQQVTLSCSPISGHRSVSWYQQTPGQGLQFLFEYFSETQRNKGNFPGRFSGRQFSNSRSEMNVSTLELGDSALYLCASSSQGRNYGYTFGSGTRLTVV.

The chain uses TRBV9 and TRBJ1-1, with 7 bases matching TRBD1. Germline loops: CDR1 SGDLS, CDR2 YYNGEE. The CDR3 spans 14 residues. Trimming at V came to 0 bases and at J to 11 bases, leaving 10 bases not matched to a gene. DNA for the CDR3: TGTGCCAGCAGCGTAGAACCGTTGGGACAGAGGGCTTTCTTT. It codes for CASSVEPLGQRAFF.

The chain couples TRBV12-3 or TRBV12-4 to TRBJ1-2, with D maybe TRBD1 (5 bases). V was trimmed by 7 bases and J by 4 bases, leaving 10 bases between them. This CDR3 spans 12 amino acids. CDR3 in amino acids: CASTLGGYGYTF. CDR3 sequence (DNA): TGTGCCAGCACCCTGGGGGGCTATGGCTACACCTTC.